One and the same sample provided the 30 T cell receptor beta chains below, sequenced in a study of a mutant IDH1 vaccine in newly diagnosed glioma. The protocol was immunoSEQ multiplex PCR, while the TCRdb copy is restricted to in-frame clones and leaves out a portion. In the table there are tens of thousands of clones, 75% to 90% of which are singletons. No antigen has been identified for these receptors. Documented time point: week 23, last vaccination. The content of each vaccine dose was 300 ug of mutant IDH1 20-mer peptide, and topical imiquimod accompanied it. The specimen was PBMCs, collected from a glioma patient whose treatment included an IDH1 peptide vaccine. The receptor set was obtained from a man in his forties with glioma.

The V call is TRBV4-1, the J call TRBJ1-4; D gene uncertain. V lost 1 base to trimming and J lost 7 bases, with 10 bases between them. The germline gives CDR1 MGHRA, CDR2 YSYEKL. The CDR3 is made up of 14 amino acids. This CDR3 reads CASSQVAGSEKLFF. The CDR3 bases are TGCGCCAGCAGCCAAGTCGCGGGAAGTGAAAAACTGTTTTTT.

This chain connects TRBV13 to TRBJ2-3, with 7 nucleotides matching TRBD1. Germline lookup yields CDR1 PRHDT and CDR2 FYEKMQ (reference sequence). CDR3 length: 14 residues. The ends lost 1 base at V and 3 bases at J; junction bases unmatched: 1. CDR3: CASSLVGQTDTQYF. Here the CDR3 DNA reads TGTGCCAGCAGCTTAGTGGGACAGACAGATACGCAGTATTTT.

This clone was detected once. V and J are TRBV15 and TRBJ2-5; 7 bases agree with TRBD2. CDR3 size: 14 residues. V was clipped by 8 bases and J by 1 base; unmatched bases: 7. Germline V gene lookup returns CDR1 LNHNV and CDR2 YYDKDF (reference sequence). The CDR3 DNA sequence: TGTGCCACCTTTAACGGGGGGTTCCAAGAGACCCAGTACTTC. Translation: CATFNGGFQETQYF.

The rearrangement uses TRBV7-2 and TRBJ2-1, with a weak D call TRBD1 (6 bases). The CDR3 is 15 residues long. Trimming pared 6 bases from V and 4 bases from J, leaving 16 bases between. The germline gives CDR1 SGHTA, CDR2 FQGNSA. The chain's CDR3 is CASRGPRGQYNEQFF. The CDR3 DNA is TGTGCCAGCAGGGGGCCCCGGGGACAATACAATGAGCAGTTCTTC.

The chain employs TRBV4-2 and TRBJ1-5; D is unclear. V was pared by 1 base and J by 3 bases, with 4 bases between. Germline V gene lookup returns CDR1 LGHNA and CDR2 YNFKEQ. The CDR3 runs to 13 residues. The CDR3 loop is CASSQVPNQPQHF. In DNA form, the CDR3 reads TGTGCCAGCAGCCAAGTCCCCAATCAGCCCCAGCATTTT.

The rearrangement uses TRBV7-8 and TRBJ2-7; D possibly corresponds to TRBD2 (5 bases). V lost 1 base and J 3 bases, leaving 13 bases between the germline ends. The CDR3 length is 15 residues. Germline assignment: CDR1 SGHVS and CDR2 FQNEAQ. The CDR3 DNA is TGTGCCAGCAGCTTAGAGGTTGGGGAGATCTACGAGCAGTACTTC. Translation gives CASSLEVGEIYEQYF.

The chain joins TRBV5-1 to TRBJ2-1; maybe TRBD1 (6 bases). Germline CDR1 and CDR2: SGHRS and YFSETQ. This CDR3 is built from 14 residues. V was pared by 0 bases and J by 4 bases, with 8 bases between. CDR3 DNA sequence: TGCGCCAGCAGCTTGGCGGACAGATACAATGAGCAGTTCTTC. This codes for CASSLADRYNEQFF.

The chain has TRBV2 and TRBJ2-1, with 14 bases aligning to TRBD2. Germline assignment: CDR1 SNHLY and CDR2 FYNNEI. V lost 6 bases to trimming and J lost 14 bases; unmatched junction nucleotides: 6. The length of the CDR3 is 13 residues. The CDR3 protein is CASSRLAGGPEFF. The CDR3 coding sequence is TGTGCCAGCAGCCGACTAGCGGGGGGGCCGGAGTTCTTC.

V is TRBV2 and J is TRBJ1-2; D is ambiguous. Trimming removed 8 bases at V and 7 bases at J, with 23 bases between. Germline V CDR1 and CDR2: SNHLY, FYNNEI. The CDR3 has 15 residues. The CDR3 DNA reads TGTGCCAGCCACGGCCTTTCCCGAGTTGTTGGTGGCTACACCTTC. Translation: CASHGLSRVVGGYTF.

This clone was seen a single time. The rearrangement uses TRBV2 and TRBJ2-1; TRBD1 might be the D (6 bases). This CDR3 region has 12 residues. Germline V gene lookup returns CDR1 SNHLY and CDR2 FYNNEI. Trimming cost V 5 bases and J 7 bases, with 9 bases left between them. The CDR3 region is CASSLRGNEQFF. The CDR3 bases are TGTGCCAGCAGTCTTAGGGGGAATGAGCAGTTCTTC.

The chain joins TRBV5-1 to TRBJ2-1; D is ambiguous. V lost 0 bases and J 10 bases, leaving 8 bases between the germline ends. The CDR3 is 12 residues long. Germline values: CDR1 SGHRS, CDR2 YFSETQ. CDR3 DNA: TGCGCCAGCAGCTTGGACGTCCACGAGCAGTTCTTC. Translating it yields CASSLDVHEQFF.

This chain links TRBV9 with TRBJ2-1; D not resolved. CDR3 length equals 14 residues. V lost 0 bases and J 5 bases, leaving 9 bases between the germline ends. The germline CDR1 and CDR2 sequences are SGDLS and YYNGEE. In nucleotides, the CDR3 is TGTGCCAGCAGCGTAGCGGGCAGGAACAATGAGCAGTTCTTC. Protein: CASSVAGRNNEQFF.

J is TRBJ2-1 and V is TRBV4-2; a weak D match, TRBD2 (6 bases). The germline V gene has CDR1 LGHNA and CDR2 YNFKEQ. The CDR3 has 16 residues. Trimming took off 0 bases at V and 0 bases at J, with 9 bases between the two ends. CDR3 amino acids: CASSQDRLGSYNEQFF. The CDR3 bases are TGTGCCAGCAGCCAAGATCGACTAGGCTCCTACAATGAGCAGTTCTTC.

CDR3 in amino acids: CASRPGLAGETQYF. CDR3 nucleotides: TGCGCCAGCAGGCCGGGACTAGCGGGGGAGACCCAGTACTTC. This chain links TRBV5-1 with TRBJ2-5, with TRBD2 matching 13 bases. Germline loops: CDR1 SGHRS, CDR2 YFSETQ. CDR3 length: 14 residues. With V trimmed by 5 bases and J by 5 bases, 3 bases remained unmatched.

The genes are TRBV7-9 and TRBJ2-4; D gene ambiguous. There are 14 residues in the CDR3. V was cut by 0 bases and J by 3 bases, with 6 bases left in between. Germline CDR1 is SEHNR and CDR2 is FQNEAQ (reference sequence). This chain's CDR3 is CASSLAVGKNIQYF. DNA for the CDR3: TGTGCCAGCAGCTTAGCAGTGGGCAAAAACATTCAGTACTTC. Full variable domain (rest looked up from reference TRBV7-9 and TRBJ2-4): DTGVSQNPRHKITKRGQNVTFRCDPISEHNRLYWYRQTLGQGPEFLTYFQNEAQLEKSRLLSDRFSAERPKGSFSTLEIQRTEQGDSAMYLCASSLAVGKNIQYFGAGTRLSVL.

Written as DNA, the CDR3 is TGCGCCAGCAGCCCCTACCCATCCGGCGACAATGAGCAGTTCTTC. This gives the protein CASSPYPSGDNEQFF. The chain links TRBV5-1 to TRBJ2-1; D is ambiguous. Trimming stripped 4 bases from V and 5 bases from J, with 16 bases between. This CDR3 comprises 15 residues. Germline values: CDR1 SGHRS, CDR2 YFSETQ.

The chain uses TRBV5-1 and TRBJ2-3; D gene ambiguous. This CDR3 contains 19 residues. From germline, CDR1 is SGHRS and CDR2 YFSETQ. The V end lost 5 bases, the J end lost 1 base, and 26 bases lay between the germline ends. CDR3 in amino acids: CASSSFNPPTWEGTDTQYF. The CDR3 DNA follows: TGCGCCAGCAGTTCATTTAACCCGCCGACTTGGGAAGGCACAGATACGCAGTATTTT.

The CDR3 loop reads CASSLSSGAGYTF. CDR3 coding DNA: TGTGCCAGCAGTTTATCGTCGGGGGCGGGCTACACCTTC. This chain uses TRBV27 with TRBJ1-2; a weak D match, TRBD1 (6 bases). CDR1 and CDR2 (germline): MNHEY, SMNVEV (reference sequence). The CDR3 extends over 13 amino acids. V dropped 0 bases and J dropped 8 bases, with 10 bases sitting between them.

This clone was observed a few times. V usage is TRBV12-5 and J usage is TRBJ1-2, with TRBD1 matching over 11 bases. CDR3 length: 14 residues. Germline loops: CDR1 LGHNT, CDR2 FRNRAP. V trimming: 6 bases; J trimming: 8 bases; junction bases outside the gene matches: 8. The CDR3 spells CASGLGQGARGYTF. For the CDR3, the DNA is TGTGCTAGTGGACTCGGACAGGGGGCCAGAGGCTACACCTTC. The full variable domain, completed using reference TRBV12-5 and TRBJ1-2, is DARVTQTPRHKVTEMGQEVTMRCQPILGHNTVFWYRQTMMQGLELLAYFRNRAPLDDSGMPKDRFSAEMPDATLATLKIQPSEPRDSAVYFCASGLGQGARGYTFGSGTRLTVV.

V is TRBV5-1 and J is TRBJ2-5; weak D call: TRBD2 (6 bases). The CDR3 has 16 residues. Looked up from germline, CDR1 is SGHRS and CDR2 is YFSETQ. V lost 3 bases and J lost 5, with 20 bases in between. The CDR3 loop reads CASSWSGTQRVETQYF. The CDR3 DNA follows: TGCGCCAGCAGCTGGTCCGGGACCCAGCGGGTGGAGACCCAGTACTTC.

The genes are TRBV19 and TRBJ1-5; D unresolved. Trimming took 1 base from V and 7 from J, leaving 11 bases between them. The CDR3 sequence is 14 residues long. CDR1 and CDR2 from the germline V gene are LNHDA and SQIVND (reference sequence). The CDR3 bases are TGTGCCAGTAGTATAGTTGGCTTTGACCAGCCCCAGCATTTT. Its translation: CASSIVGFDQPQHF.

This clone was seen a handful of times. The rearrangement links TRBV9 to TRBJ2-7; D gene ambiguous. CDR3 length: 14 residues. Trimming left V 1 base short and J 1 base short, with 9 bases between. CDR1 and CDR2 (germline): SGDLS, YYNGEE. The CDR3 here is CASSVKGTSYEQYF. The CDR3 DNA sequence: TGTGCCAGCAGCGTAAAGGGAACTTCCTACGAGCAGTACTTC. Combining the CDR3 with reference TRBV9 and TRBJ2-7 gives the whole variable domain DSGVTQTPKHLITATGQRVTLRCSPRSGDLSVYWYQQSLDQGLQFLIQYYNGEERAKGNILERFSAQQFPDLHSELNLSSLELGDSALYFCASSVKGTSYEQYFGPGTRLTVT.

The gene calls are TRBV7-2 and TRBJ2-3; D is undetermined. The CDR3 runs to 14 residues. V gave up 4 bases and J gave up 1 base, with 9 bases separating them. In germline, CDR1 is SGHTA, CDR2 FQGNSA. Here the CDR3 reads CASSYRIRTDTQYF. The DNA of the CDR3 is TGTGCCAGCAGCTACCGAATCCGCACAGATACGCAGTATTTT.

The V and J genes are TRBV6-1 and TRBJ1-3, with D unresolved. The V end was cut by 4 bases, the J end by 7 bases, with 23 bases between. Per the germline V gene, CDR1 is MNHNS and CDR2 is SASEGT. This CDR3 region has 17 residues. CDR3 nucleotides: TGTGCCAGCAGTGTATACACGAAAGGAGGCAGGACCAACACCATATATTTT. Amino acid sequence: CASSVYTKGGRTNTIYF.

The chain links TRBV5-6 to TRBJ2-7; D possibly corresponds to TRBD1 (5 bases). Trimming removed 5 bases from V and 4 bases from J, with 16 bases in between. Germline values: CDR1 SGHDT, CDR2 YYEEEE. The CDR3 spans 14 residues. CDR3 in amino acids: CASRVWGSRYEQYF. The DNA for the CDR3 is TGTGCCAGCAGGGTGTGGGGCAGTAGGTACGAGCAGTACTTC.

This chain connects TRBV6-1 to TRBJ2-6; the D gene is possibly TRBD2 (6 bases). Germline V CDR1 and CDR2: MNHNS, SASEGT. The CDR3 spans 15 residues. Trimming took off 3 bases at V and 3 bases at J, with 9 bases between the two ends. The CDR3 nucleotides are TGTGCCAGCAGTGAGGGAGGATTTGGGGCCAACGTCCTGACTTTC. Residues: CASSEGGFGANVLTF.

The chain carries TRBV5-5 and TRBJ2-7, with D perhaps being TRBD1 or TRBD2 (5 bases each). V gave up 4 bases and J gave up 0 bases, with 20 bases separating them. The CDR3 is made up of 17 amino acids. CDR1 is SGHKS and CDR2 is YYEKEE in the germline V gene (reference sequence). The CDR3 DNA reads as TGTGCCAGCAGCGTAAAACCCGGGACGGTGAGCTCCTACGAGCAGTACTTC. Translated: CASSVKPGTVSSYEQYF.

The CDR3 spells CAISDRDKGYNEKLFF. Written as DNA, the CDR3 is TGTGCCATCAGTGACCGGGACAAAGGATATAATGAAAAACTGTTTTTT. This rearrangement joins TRBV10-3 to TRBJ1-4; tentative D call: TRBD1 (6 bases). Germline loops: CDR1 ENHRY, CDR2 SYGVKD. CDR3 length: 16 residues. Trimming pared 3 bases from V and 4 bases from J, leaving 15 bases between.

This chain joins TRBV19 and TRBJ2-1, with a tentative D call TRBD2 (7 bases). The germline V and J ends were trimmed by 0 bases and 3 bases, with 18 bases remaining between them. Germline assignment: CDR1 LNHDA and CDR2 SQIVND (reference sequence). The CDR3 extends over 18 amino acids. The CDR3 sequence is CASSIDKSGGRYYNEQFF. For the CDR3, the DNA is TGTGCCAGTAGTATAGATAAGTCGGGGGGCAGGTACTACAATGAGCAGTTCTTC.

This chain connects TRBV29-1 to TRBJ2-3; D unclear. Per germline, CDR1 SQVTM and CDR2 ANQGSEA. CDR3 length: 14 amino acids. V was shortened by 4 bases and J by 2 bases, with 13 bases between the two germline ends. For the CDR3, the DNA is TGCAGCGTTGCGACCGGGCATCTCACAGATACGCAGTATTTT. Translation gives CSVATGHLTDTQYF.